These T cell receptor beta chains were read from a single sample in a study of blood T cell repertoires in COVID-19. Some clones are missing from TCRdb's copy, which holds only in-frame ones; the method was immunoSEQ multiplex PCR. The table includes roughly 160,000 clones, about 83% detected once. The sample comprised peripheral blood. Source of these receptors: a woman between 70 and 85 years old with COVID-19, enrolled during active disease. The CDR3 runs from the conserved cysteine through the conserved F or W. A D gene is named only where the DNA matches it firmly. Clone size is not always given. Where it is, it says once, few, many or a class for expanded clones.

CDR3aa: CASSPGHEAGFFF
CDR3nt: TGTGCCAGCAGTCCCGGACACGAAGCCGGTTTTTTCTTC
abundance: once
j_gene: TRBJ2-1
v_gene: TRBV28
d_gene: NA

CDR3aa: CASSSLASGRSSTDTQYF
CDR3nt: TGCGCCAGCAGCTCCCTCGCTAGCGGGAGATCTAGCACAGATACGCAGTATTTT
abundance: NA
j_gene: TRBJ2-3
v_gene: TRBV5-1
d_gene: TRBD2

CDR3aa: CASSIRTGSTPLHF
CDR3nt: TGTGCCAGCAGTATCAGGACAGGGTCTACACCCCTCCACTTT
abundance: NA
j_gene: TRBJ1-6
v_gene: TRBV6-6
d_gene: TRBD1

CDR3aa: CATWQRGGPAGELFF
CDR3nt: TGTGCCACCTGGCAGCGGGGGGGCCCGGCCGGGGAGCTGTTTTTT
abundance: NA
j_gene: TRBJ2-2
v_gene: TRBV24-1
d_gene: TRBD2

CDR3aa: CASSPRGGSSYGYTF
CDR3nt: TGTGCCAGCAGCCCCCGTGGGGGGTCCAGCTATGGCTACACCTTC
abundance: NA
j_gene: TRBJ1-2
v_gene: TRBV13
d_gene: NA

CDR3aa: CSATLPGQGAPVYEQYF
CDR3nt: TGCAGCGCAACCCTACCGGGACAGGGGGCTCCCGTCTACGAGCAGTACTTC
abundance: few
j_gene: TRBJ2-7
v_gene: TRBV29-1
d_gene: TRBD1

CDR3aa: CASSRLRGGSKSGNTIYF
CDR3nt: TGTGCCAGCAGCCGACTACGTGGGGGGTCAAAGTCTGGAAACACCATATATTTT
abundance: NA
j_gene: TRBJ1-3
v_gene: TRBV28
d_gene: NA

CDR3aa: CASSPPGQPSGANVLTF
CDR3nt: TGTGCCAGCTCACCGCCGGGACAGCCCTCTGGGGCCAACGTCCTGACTTTC
abundance: NA
j_gene: TRBJ2-6
v_gene: TRBV18
d_gene: TRBD1

CDR3aa: CASSTSGGGLSLYEQYF
CDR3nt: TGTGCCAGCAGTACATCTGGGGGAGGCCTTAGTCTCTACGAGCAGTACTTC
abundance: NA
j_gene: TRBJ2-7
v_gene: TRBV13
d_gene: NA

CDR3aa: CASSWGQGLNSPLHF
CDR3nt: TGCGCCAGCAGCTGGGGACAGGGCCTTAATTCACCCCTCCACTTT
abundance: NA
j_gene: TRBJ1-6
v_gene: TRBV5-1
d_gene: TRBD1

CDR3aa: CASSLVGTGTIANYGYTF
CDR3nt: TGTGCCAGCAGCTTAGTAGGGACAGGGACCATAGCTAACTATGGCTACACCTTC
abundance: NA
j_gene: TRBJ1-2
v_gene: TRBV7-2
d_gene: TRBD1

CDR3aa: CASREQENSGNTIYF
CDR3nt: TGTGCCAGCAGAGAACAGGAAAACTCTGGAAACACCATATATTTT
abundance: NA
j_gene: TRBJ1-3
v_gene: TRBV7-8
d_gene: NA

CDR3aa: CASSLPGTNYGYTF
CDR3nt: TGTGCCAGCAGTTTACCAGGGACTAACTATGGCTACACCTTC
abundance: NA
j_gene: TRBJ1-2
v_gene: TRBV28
d_gene: NA

CDR3aa: CASSPPPGYQPQHF
CDR3nt: TGTGCCAGCAGTCCCCCTCCAGGATATCAGCCCCAGCATTTT
abundance: NA
j_gene: TRBJ1-5
v_gene: TRBV28
d_gene: NA

CDR3aa: CASSLGQGAIEQFF
CDR3nt: TGTGCCAGCAGCTTAGGACAGGGTGCGATTGAGCAGTTCTTC
abundance: NA
j_gene: TRBJ2-1
v_gene: TRBV7-7
d_gene: TRBD1

CDR3aa: CASSLGVTGSTDTQYF
CDR3nt: TGTGCCAGCAGCTTAGGGGTGACAGGGAGCACAGATACGCAGTATTTT
abundance: NA
j_gene: TRBJ2-3
v_gene: TRBV11-3
d_gene: TRBD1

CDR3aa: CASSTTPLPIGNQPQHF
CDR3nt: TGTGCCAGTAGTACAACCCCATTGCCCATAGGCAATCAGCCCCAGCATTTT
abundance: NA
j_gene: TRBJ1-5
v_gene: TRBV19
d_gene: NA

CDR3aa: CASRADSQETQYF
CDR3nt: TGTGCCAGCAGGGCCGACTCACAAGAGACCCAGTACTTC
abundance: once
j_gene: TRBJ2-5
v_gene: TRBV2
d_gene: NA

CDR3aa: CASSLGQIYGYTF
CDR3nt: TGTGCCAGCAGCTTGGGACAGATCTATGGCTACACCTTC
abundance: NA
j_gene: TRBJ1-2
v_gene: TRBV5-6
d_gene: NA

CDR3aa: CASSAAGTEGETQYF
CDR3nt: TGTGCCAGCAGCGCAGCCGGGACTGAGGGAGAGACCCAGTACTTC
abundance: NA
j_gene: TRBJ2-5
v_gene: TRBV6-5
d_gene: NA

CDR3aa: CATLGAGGGKLFF
CDR3nt: TGTGCCACCCTTGGGGCGGGGGGGGGAAAACTGTTTTTT
abundance: once
j_gene: TRBJ1-4
v_gene: TRBV27
d_gene: NA

CDR3aa: CAWGGGPREQYF
CDR3nt: TGTGCCTGGGGTGGTGGGCCCCGCGAGCAGTACTTC
abundance: NA
j_gene: TRBJ2-7
v_gene: TRBV30
d_gene: NA